These T cell receptor beta chains were read from a single sample in a study of cytomegalovirus exposure and HLA in healthy donors. The protocol was immunoSEQ multiplex PCR, while the TCRdb copy is restricted to in-frame clones and leaves out a portion. The data show around 160,000 clones, just under 80% seen once. Sequences were obtained from PBMCs. The receptors originated from a man aged 18 to 35 in good health and CMV-seropositive. Both conserved end residues are part of each CDR3. Each record gives: V gene, CDR3 length, J gene, D gene, clone size, CDR3 protein, CDR3 DNA. A D gene is named only where the DNA matches it firmly. Size is omitted from some rows. Given values are once, few, many or a class for expanded clones.

v_call: TRBV28
cdr3_length: 15
j_call: TRBJ2-1
d_call: TRBD2
clone_size: -
cdr3_aa: CASSPGLAGYNEQFF
cdr3_nt: TGTGCCAGCAGCCCGGGACTAGCGGGCTACAATGAGCAGTTCTTC

v_call: TRBV9
cdr3_length: 13
j_call: TRBJ2-2
d_call: -
clone_size: once
cdr3_aa: CASSDHSAGELFF
cdr3_nt: TGTGCCAGCAGCGACCATTCAGCCGGGGAGCTGTTTTTT

v_call: TRBV7-6
cdr3_length: 14
j_call: TRBJ2-1
d_call: -
clone_size: -
cdr3_aa: CASSSPLDRDEQFF
cdr3_nt: TGTGCCAGCAGCTCACCTCTCGACCGGGATGAGCAGTTCTTC

v_call: TRBV27
cdr3_length: 16
j_call: TRBJ2-1
d_call: -
clone_size: few
cdr3_aa: CASSQLGEPSYNEQFF
cdr3_nt: TGTGCCAGCAGCCAATTGGGAGAGCCCTCCTACAATGAGCAGTTCTTC

v_call: TRBV7-2
cdr3_length: 15
j_call: TRBJ1-1
d_call: -
clone_size: -
cdr3_aa: CASSSPADLNTEAFF
cdr3_nt: TGTGCCAGCAGCTCCCCAGCGGACCTGAACACTGAAGCTTTCTTT

v_call: TRBV7-9
cdr3_length: 13
j_call: TRBJ1-5
d_call: -
clone_size: -
cdr3_aa: CASSPEVDQPQHF
cdr3_nt: TGTGCCAGCAGCCCAGAGGTGGATCAGCCCCAGCATTTT

v_call: TRBV2
cdr3_length: 11
j_call: TRBJ2-5
d_call: -
clone_size: -
cdr3_aa: CASRQKETQYF
cdr3_nt: TGTGCCAGCAGACAGAAAGAGACCCAGTACTTC

v_call: TRBV5-4
cdr3_length: 16
j_call: TRBJ2-1
d_call: -
clone_size: -
cdr3_aa: CASSYPGLILGNEQFF
cdr3_nt: TGTGCCAGCAGTTACCCGGGACTGATCTTGGGCAATGAGCAGTTCTTC

v_call: TRBV18
cdr3_length: 14
j_call: TRBJ2-1
d_call: -
clone_size: -
cdr3_aa: CASSPPTRDNEQFF
cdr3_nt: TGTGCCAGCTCACCACCTACTCGGGACAATGAGCAGTTCTTC

v_call: TRBV6-1
cdr3_length: 12
j_call: TRBJ2-7
d_call: TRBD2
clone_size: -
cdr3_aa: CATGGPAYEQYF
cdr3_nt: TGTGCCACGGGGGGGCCCGCCTACGAGCAGTACTTC

v_call: TRBV10-3
cdr3_length: 12
j_call: TRBJ2-5
d_call: TRBD1
clone_size: -
cdr3_aa: CAVSGGLETQYF
cdr3_nt: TGTGCCGTCTCAGGGGGCTTAGAGACCCAGTACTTC

v_call: TRBV4-3
cdr3_length: 16
j_call: TRBJ2-2
d_call: -
clone_size: -
cdr3_aa: CASSQGLDSPTGELFF
cdr3_nt: TGCGCCAGCAGCCAAGGCCTGGACAGCCCCACCGGGGAGCTGTTTTTT

v_call: TRBV10-2
cdr3_length: 14
j_call: TRBJ1-5
d_call: TRBD1
clone_size: -
cdr3_aa: CASSGTGGGQPQHF
cdr3_nt: TGCGCCAGCAGTGGAACAGGGGGGGGACAGCCCCAGCATTTT

v_call: TRBV29-1
cdr3_length: 13
j_call: TRBJ1-1
d_call: -
clone_size: -
cdr3_aa: CSVRLSLNTEAFF
cdr3_nt: TGCAGCGTCCGCCTTAGCCTGAACACTGAAGCTTTCTTT

v_call: TRBV14
cdr3_length: 13
j_call: TRBJ1-2
d_call: -
clone_size: few
cdr3_aa: CASSLQGGYGYTF
cdr3_nt: TGTGCCAGCAGCCTACAGGGTGGCTATGGCTACACCTTC

v_call: TRBV12-5
cdr3_length: 16
j_call: TRBJ1-1
d_call: -
clone_size: -
cdr3_aa: CASGLVGGGMNTEAFF
cdr3_nt: TGTGCTAGTGGTTTGGTAGGTGGAGGTATGAACACTGAAGCTTTCTTT